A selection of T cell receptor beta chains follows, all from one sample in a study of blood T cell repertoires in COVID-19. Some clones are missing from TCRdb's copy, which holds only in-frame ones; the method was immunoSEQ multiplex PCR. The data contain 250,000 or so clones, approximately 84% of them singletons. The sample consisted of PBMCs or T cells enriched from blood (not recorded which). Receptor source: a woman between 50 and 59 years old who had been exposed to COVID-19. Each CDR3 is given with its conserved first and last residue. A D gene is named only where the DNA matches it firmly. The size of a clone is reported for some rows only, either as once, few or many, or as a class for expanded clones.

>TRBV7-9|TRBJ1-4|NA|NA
CASSSAGANEKLFF
TGTGCCAGCAGCTCCGCGGGGGCTAATGAAAAACTGTTTTTT
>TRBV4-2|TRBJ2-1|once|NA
CASSQGRRVSQFF
TGTGCCAGCAGCCAAGGTAGGAGAGTTTCGCAGTTCTTC
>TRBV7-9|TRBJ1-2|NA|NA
CASSPPVGRVTSGYTF
TGTGCCAGCAGCCCCCCAGTGGGGAGGGTAACCAGCGGCTACACCTTC
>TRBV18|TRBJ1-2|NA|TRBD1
CASSPPGGGYGYTF
TGTGCCAGCTCACCGCCAGGGGGAGGCTATGGCTACACCTTC
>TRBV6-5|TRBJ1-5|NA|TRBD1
CASLTGGGNQPQHF
TGTGCCAGCCTGACAGGGGGAGGTAATCAGCCCCAGCATTTT
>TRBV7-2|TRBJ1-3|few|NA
CASSLQAYSGNTIYF
TGTGCCAGCAGCTTACAGGCCTACTCTGGAAACACCATATATTTT
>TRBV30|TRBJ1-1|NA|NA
CAWRPFLRGGRGRAFF
TGTGCCTGGAGGCCATTCCTTAGGGGGGGCAGAGGTCGAGCTTTCTTT
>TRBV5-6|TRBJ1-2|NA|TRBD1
CASSLGLTGDYGYTF
TGTGCCAGCAGCTTGGGACTCACAGGGGACTATGGCTACACCTTC
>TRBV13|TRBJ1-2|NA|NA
CASPLSDYGYTF
TGTGCCAGCCCCTTATCGGACTATGGCTACACCTTC
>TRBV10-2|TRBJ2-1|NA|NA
CASSSSPYNEQFF
TGCGCCAGCAGTAGCTCCCCCTACAATGAGCAGTTCTTC
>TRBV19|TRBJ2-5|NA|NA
CASSPRLGAQETQYF
TGTGCCAGTAGTCCCCGCCTAGGCGCGCAAGAGACCCAGTACTTC
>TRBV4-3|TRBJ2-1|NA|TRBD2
CASSPRGAGDNEQFF
TGCGCCAGCAGCCCTAGGGGAGCGGGGGACAATGAGCAGTTCTTC
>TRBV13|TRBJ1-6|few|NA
CASSLTLGPEVSSPLHF
TGTGCCAGCAGCTTAACCCTAGGCCCGGAGGTGAGCTCACCCCTCCACTTT
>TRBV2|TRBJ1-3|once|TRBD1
CASSDRWGQGFRSGNTIYF
TGTGCCAGCAGTGATAGGTGGGGACAGGGGTTCCGATCTGGAAACACCATATATTTT
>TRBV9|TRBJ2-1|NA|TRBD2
CASSPEALLAGGLNEQFF
TGTGCCAGCAGCCCAGAAGCCTTACTAGCGGGGGGGCTCAATGAGCAGTTCTTC
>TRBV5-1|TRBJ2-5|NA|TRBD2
CASSLFSGGAQETQYF
TGCGCCAGCAGCTTGTTCAGCGGGGGGGCCCAAGAGACCCAGTACTTC
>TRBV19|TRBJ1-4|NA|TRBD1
CASRATQGGDEKLFF
TGTGCCAGTAGAGCGACACAGGGGGGGGATGAGAAACTGTTTTTT
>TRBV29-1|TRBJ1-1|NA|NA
CSVSGRGNTEAFF
TGCAGCGTCTCAGGGAGGGGGAACACTGAAGCTTTCTTT
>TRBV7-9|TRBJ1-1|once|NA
CASSQTETEAFF
TGTGCCAGCAGCCAGACAGAGACTGAAGCTTTCTTT
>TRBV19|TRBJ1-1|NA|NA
CASSTQAWNTEAFF
TGTGCCAGTAGTACCCAGGCCTGGAACACTGAAGCTTTCTTT
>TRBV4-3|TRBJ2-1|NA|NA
CASSQDGLDNEQFF
TGCGCCAGCAGCCAAGATGGACTTGATAATGAGCAGTTCTTC
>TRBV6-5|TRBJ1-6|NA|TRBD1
CASSLGQGYSPLHF
TGTGCCAGCAGTCTCGGACAGGGATATTCACCCCTCCACTTT
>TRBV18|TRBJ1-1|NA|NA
CASLYRAPDTEAFF
TGTGCCAGTCTTTACAGGGCTCCGGACACTGAAGCTTTCTTT
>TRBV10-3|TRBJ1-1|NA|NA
CAIRKGVDTEAFF
TGTGCCATCAGGAAGGGGGTGGACACTGAAGCTTTCTTT
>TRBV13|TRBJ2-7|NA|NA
CASSSTPGTYEQYF
TGTGCCAGCAGCTCGACTCCCGGAACCTACGAGCAGTACTTC
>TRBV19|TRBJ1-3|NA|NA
CASSISTWSTIYF
TGTGCCAGTAGTATCTCTACGTGGAGCACCATATATTTT
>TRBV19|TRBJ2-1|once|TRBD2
CASSRTGTRNEQFF
TGTGCCAGTAGCCGAACCGGGACTAGGAATGAGCAGTTCTTC
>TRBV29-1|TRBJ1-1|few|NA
CSAAGLVGTEAFF
TGCAGCGCCGCAGGGTTGGTGGGCACTGAAGCTTTCTTT
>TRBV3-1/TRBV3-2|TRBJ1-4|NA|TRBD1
CASSLDRDREKLFF
TGTGCCAGCAGCCTGGACAGGGATAGGGAAAAACTGTTTTTT
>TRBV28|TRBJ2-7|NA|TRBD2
CASSTSGTNYEQYF
TGTGCCAGCAGTACCTCCGGGACTAATTACGAGCAGTACTTC
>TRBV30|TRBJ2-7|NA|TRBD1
CVGQGAGEQYF
TGTGTTGGACAGGGGGCCGGAGAGCAGTACTTC
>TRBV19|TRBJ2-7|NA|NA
CASSPTRDDLPYEQYF
TGTGCCAGTAGTCCGACGCGGGACGACTTACCCTACGAGCAGTACTTC
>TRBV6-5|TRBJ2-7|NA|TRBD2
CATTSGDSYEQYF
TGTGCCACTACTAGCGGGGATTCCTACGAGCAGTACTTC
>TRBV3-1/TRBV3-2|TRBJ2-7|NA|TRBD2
CASSALAVSSYEQYF
TGTGCCAGCAGCGCACTAGCGGTAAGCTCCTACGAGCAGTACTTC
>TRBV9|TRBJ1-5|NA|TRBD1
CASSRTGNEPQHF
TGTGCCAGCTCCAGGACAGGGAATGAGCCCCAGCATTTT
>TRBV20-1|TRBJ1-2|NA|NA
CSASGASAYGYTF
TGCAGTGCTAGTGGGGCGTCGGCCTATGGCTACACCTTC
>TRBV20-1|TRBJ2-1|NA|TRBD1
CSAGTGGFF
TGCAGTGCCGGGACAGGCGGGTTCTTC
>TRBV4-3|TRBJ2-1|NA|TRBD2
CASSQDSASGANEQFF
TGCGCCAGCAGCCAAGATTCGGCTAGCGGGGCCAATGAGCAGTTCTTC
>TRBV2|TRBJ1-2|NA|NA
CASSDGYGYTF
TGTGCCAGCAGTGACGGCTATGGCTACACCTTC
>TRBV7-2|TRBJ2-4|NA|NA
CASSSGLKTIQYF
TGTGCCAGCAGCTCAGGACTTAAAACCATTCAGTACTTC
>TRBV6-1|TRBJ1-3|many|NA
CASSVLGADSGNTIYF
TGTGCCAGCAGTGTTTTAGGGGCTGACTCTGGAAACACCATATATTTT
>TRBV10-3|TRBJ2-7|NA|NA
CAISDSGVLQDEQYF
TGTGCCATCAGTGATTCAGGGGTACTGCAAGACGAGCAGTACTTC
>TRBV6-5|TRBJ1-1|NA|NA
CASRRRRDTEAFF
TGTGCCAGCCGGAGGAGAAGAGACACTGAAGCTTTCTTT
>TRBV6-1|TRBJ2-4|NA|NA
CASSEVQRNIQYF
TGTGCCAGCAGTGAAGTACAGAGAAACATTCAGTACTTC
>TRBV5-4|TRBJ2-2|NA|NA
CASSFASRGGTGELFF
TGTGCCAGCAGCTTCGCCTCTCGAGGGGGCACCGGGGAGCTGTTTTTT
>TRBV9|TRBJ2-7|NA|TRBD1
CASSVGDRGLSYEQYF
TGTGCCAGCAGCGTTGGGGACAGGGGTCTTTCCTACGAGCAGTACTTC
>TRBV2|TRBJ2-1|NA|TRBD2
CASNEVAGPTGPGNEQFF
TGTGCCAGCAATGAAGTAGCGGGGCCCACCGGGCCAGGCAATGAGCAGTTCTTC
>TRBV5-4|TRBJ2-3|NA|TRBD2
CASRLADSLTDTQYF
TGTGCCAGCAGACTAGCGGACTCTCTCACAGATACGCAGTATTTT
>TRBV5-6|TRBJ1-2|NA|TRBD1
CASSLGTGTAGYGYTF
TGTGCCAGCAGCTTGGGAACCGGGACAGCTGGCTATGGCTACACCTTC
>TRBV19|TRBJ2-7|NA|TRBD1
CASTPGQGPYEQYF
TGTGCCAGTACCCCGGGACAGGGGCCCTACGAGCAGTACTTC
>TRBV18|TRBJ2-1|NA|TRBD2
CASSPSASGGRAEQFF
TGTGCCAGCTCACCCTCGGCTAGCGGGGGGCGAGCTGAGCAGTTCTTC
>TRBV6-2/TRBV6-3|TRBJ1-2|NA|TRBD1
CASSSTKRQGELYGYTF
TGTGCCAGCAGTTCGACAAAAAGACAGGGTGAACTCTATGGCTACACCTTC
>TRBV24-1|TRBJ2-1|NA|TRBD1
CATSALGQSIEQFF
TGTGCCACCAGTGCCTTGGGACAGTCTATTGAGCAGTTCTTC
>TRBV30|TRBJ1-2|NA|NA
CAWSVRGAVDGYTF
TGTGCCTGGAGTGTGCGGGGGGCGGTGGATGGCTACACCTTC
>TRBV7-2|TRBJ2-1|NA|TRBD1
CASSSRTGYNEQFF
TGTGCCAGCAGCTCACGGACAGGCTACAATGAGCAGTTCTTC
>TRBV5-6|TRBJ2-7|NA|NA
CASSLGDSEQYF
TGTGCCAGCAGCTTGGGAGACAGCGAGCAGTACTTC
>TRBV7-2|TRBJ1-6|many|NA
CASSSNPGDSPLHF
TGTGCCAGCAGCTCAAACCCGGGAGATTCACCCCTCCACTTT